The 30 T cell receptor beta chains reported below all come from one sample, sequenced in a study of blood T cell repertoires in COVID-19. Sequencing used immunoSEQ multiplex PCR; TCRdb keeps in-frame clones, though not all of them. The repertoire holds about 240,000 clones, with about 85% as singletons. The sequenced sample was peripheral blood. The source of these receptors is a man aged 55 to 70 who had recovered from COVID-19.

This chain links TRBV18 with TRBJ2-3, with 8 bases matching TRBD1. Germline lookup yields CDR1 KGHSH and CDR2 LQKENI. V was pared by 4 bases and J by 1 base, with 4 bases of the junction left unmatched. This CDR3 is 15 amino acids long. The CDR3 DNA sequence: TGTGCCAGCTCACTTTCGACAGGGGGCACAGATACGCAGTATTTT. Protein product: CASSLSTGGTDTQYF.

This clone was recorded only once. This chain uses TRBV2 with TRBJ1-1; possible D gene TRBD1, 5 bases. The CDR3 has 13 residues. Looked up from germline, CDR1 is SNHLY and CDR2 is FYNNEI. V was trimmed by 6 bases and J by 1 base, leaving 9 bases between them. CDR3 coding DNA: TGTGCCAGCAGGTCAGACAGGAACACTGAAGCTTTCTTT. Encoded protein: CASRSDRNTEAFF.

The CDR3: CASSSQRGGTGELFF. DNA of the CDR3: TGTGCCAGCAGTTCCCAGCGGGGGGGGACCGGGGAGCTGTTTTTT. The rearrangement links TRBV27 to TRBJ2-2; 10 bases align to TRBD2. V shed 4 bases, J shed 5 bases, and the junction held 4 bases outside the gene matches. The germline V gene encodes CDR1 MNHEY and CDR2 SMNVEV (reference sequence). This CDR3 is 15 amino acids long.

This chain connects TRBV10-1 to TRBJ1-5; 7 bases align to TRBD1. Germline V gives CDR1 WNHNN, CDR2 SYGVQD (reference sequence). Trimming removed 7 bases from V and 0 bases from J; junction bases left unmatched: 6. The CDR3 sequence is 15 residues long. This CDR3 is CASTRTGFSNQPQHF. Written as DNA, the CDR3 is TGCGCCAGCACCCGGACAGGTTTTAGCAATCAGCCCCAGCATTTT.

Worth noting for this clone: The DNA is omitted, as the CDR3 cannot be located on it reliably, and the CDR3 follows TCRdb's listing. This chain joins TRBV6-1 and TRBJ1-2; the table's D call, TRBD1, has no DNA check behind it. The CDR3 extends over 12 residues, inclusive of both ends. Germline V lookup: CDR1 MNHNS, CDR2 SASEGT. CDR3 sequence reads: CASSEVGQGNTF.

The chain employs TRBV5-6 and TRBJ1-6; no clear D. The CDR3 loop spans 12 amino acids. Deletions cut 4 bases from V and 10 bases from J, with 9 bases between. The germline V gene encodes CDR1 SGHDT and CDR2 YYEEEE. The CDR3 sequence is CASSRFLSPLHF. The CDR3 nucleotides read TGTGCCAGCAGCCGTTTTTTGTCACCCCTCCACTTT.

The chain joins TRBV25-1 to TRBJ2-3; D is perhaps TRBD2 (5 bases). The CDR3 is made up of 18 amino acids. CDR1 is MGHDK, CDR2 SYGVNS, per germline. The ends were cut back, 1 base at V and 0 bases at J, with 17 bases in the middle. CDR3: CASSELRGIGLSTDTQYF. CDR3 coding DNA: TGTGCCAGCAGTGAATTACGGGGTATCGGCCTTAGCACAGATACGCAGTATTTT.

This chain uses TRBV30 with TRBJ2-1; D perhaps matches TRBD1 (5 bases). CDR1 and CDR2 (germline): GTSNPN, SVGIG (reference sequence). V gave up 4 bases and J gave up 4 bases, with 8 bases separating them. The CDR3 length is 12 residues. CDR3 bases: TGTGCCTGGATGCAGGGATACAATGAGCAGTTCTTC. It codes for CAWMQGYNEQFF.

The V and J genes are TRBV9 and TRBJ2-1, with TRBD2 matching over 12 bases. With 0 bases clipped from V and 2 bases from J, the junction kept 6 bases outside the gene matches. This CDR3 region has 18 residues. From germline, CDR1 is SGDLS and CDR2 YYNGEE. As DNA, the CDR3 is TGTGCCAGCAGCGTAGGGGGACTAGCGGGTGCACCCTACAATGAGCAGTTCTTC. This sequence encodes CASSVGGLAGAPYNEQFF.

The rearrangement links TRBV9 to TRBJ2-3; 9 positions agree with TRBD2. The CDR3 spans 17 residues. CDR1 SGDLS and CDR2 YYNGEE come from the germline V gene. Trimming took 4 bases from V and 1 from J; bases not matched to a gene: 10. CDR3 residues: CASSLGGGGVGTDTQYF. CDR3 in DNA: TGTGCCAGCAGCCTGGGTGGCGGGGGGGTTGGCACAGATACGCAGTATTTT. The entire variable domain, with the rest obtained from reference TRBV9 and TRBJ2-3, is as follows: DSGVTQTPKHLITATGQRVTLRCSPRSGDLSVYWYQQSLDQGLQFLIQYYNGEERAKGNILERFSAQQFPDLHSELNLSSLELGDSALYFCASSLGGGGVGTDTQYFGPGTRLTVL.

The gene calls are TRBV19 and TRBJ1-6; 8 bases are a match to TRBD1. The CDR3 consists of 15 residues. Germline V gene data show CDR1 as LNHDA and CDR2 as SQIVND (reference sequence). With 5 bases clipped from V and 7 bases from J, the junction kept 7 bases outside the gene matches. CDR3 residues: CASSAQGQVNSPLHF. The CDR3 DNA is TGTGCCAGTAGTGCCCAGGGACAGGTAAATTCACCCCTCCACTTT.

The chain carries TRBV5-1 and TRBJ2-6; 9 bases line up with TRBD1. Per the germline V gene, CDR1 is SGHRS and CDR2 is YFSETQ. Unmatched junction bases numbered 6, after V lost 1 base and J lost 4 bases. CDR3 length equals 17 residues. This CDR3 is CASSLTGQGSGANVLTF. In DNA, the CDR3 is TGCGCCAGCAGCTTGACAGGACAGGGGTCGGGGGCCAACGTCCTGACTTTC.

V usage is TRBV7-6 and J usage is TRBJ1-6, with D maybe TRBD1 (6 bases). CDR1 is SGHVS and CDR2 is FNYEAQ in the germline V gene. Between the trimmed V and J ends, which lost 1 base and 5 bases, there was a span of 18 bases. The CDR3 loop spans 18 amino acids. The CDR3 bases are TGTGCCAGCAGCTTAGTAGGGGGGGGAATTAGTGATAATTCACCCCTCCACTTT. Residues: CASSLVGGGISDNSPLHF. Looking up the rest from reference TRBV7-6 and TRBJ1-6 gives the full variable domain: GAGVSQSPRYKVTKRGQDVALRCDPISGHVSLYWYRQALGQGPEFLTYFNYEAQQDKSGLPNDRFSAERPEGSISTLTIQRTEQRDSAMYRCASSLVGGGISDNSPLHFGNGTRLTVT.

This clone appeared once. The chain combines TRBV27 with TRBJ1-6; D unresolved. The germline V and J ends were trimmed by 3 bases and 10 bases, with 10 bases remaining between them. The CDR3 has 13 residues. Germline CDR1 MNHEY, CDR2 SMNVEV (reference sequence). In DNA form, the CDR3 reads TGTGCCAGCAGTTTTTCGACCGGGTCACCCCTCCACTTT. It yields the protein CASSFSTGSPLHF.

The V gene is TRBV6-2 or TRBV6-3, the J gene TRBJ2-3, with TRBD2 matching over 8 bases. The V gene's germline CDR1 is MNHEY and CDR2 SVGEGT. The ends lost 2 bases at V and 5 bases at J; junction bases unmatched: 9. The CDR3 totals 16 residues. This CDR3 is CASSYGSGGFVDTQYF. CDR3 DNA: TGTGCCAGCAGTTACGGGTCGGGGGGGTTTGTAGATACGCAGTATTTT.

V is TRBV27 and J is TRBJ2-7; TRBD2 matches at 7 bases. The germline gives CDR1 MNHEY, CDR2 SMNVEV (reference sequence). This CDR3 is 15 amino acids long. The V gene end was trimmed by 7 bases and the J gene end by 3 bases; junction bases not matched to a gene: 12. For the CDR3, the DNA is TGTGCCAGCATAGGGGCTAGCGGCAACCGCTACGAGCAGTACGTC. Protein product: CASIGASGNRYEQYV.

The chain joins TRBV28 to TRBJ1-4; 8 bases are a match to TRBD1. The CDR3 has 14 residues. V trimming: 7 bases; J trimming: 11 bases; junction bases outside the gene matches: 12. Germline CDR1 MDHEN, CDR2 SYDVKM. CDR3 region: CASTAPGQGSKLFF. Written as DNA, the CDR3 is TGTGCCAGCACCGCTCCCGGACAGGGTTCCAAACTGTTTTTT.

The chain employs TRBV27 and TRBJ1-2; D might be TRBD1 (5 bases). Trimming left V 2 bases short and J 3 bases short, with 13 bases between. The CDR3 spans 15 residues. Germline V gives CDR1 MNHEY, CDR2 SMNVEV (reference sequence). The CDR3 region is CASSLAGGRDYGYTF. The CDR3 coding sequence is TGTGCCAGCAGTTTAGCTGGCGGCAGGGACTATGGCTACACCTTC.

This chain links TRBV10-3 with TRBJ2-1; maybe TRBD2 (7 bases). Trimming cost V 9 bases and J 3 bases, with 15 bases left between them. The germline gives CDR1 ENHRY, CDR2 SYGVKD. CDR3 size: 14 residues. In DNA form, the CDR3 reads TGTGCCATGGGGGGGGCCCCTTACTACAATGAGCAGTTCTTC. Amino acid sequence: CAMGGAPYYNEQFF.

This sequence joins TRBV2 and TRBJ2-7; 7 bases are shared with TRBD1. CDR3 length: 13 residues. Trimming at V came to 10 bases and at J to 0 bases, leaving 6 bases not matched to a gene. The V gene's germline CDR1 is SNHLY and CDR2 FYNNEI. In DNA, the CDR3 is TGTGCCACCGGGACAGTGAGCTCCTACGAGCAGTACTTC. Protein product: CATGTVSSYEQYF.

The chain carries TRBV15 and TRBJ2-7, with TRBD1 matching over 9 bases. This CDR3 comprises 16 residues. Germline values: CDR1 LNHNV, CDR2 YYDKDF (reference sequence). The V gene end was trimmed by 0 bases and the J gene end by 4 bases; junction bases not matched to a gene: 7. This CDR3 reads CATSRDTGTGWYEQYF. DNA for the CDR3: TGTGCCACCAGCAGAGATACCGGGACAGGGTGGTACGAGCAGTACTTC.

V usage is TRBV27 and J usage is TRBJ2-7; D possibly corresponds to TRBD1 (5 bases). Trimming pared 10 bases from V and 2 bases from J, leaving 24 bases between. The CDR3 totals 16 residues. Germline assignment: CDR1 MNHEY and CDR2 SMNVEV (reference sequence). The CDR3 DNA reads TGTGCCAACGGATTTTTGGGGCAGCCAAAGACCTACGAGCAGTACTTC. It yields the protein CANGFLGQPKTYEQYF.

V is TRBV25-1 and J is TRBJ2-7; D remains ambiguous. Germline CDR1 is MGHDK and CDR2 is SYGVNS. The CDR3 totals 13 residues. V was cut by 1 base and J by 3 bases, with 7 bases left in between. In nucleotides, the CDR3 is TGTGCCAGCAGTGAATTCGGTCTCTACGAGCAGTACTTC. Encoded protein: CASSEFGLYEQYF.

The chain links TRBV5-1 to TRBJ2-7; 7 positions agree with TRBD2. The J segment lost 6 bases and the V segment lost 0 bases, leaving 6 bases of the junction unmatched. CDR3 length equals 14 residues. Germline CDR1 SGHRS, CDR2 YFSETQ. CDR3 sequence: CASSLAGGSGEQYF. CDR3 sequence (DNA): TGCGCCAGCAGCTTGGCCGGGGGGTCGGGCGAGCAGTACTTC.

In DNA form, the CDR3 reads TGTGCCAGCAGCTGGACAGGGATCCATACTGAAGCTTTCTTT. Protein: CASSWTGIHTEAFF. The rearrangement uses TRBV3-1 (or the pseudogene TRBV3-2) and TRBJ1-1; 8 bases fit TRBD1. The CDR3 has 14 residues. The germline gives CDR1 LGHDT, CDR2 YNNKEL (reference sequence). J was trimmed by 5 bases and V by 5 bases; bases with no gene match: 7.

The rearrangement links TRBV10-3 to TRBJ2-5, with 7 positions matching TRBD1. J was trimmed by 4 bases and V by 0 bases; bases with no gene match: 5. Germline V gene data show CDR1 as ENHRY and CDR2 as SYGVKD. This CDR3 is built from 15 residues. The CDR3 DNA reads TGTGCCATCAGTGAGTCAGGGGGCGCGGGAGAGACCCAGTACTTC. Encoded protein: CAISESGGAGETQYF.

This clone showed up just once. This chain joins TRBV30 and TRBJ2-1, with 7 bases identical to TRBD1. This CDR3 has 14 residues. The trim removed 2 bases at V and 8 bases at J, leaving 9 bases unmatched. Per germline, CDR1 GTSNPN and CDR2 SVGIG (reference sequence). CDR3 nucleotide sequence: TGTGCCTGGAGTCTCCGGGACAGAACCGATGAGCAGTTCTTC. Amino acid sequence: CAWSLRDRTDEQFF.

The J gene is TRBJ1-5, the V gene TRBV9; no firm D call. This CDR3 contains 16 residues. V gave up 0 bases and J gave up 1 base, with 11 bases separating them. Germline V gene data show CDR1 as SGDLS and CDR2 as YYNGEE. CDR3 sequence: CASSVERRQSNQPQHF. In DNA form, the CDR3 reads TGTGCCAGCAGCGTAGAGCGGAGACAAAGCAATCAGCCCCAGCATTTT.

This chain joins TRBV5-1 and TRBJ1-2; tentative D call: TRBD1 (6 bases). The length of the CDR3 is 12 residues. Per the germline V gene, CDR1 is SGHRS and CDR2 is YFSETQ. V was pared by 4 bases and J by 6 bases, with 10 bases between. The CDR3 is CASSPEGDGYTF. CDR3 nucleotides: TGCGCCAGCAGCCCCGAGGGGGATGGCTACACCTTC.

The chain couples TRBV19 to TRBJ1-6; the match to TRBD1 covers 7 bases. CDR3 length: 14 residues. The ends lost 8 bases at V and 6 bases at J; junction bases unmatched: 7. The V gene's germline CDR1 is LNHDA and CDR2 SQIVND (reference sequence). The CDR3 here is CASQTGSTNSPLHF. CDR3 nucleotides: TGTGCCAGTCAGACAGGGTCTACTAATTCACCCCTCCACTTT.